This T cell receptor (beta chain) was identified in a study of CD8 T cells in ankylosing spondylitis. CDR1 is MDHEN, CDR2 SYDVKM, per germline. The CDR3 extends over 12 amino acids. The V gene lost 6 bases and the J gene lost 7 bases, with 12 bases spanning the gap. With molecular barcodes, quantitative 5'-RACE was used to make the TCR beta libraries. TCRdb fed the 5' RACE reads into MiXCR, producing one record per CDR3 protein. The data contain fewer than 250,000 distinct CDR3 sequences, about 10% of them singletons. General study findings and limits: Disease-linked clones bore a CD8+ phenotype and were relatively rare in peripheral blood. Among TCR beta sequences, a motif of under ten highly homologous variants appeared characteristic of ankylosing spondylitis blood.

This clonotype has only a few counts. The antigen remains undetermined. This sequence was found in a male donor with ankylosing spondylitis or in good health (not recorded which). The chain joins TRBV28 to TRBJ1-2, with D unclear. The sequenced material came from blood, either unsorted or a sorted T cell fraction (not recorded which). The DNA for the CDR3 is TGTGCCAGCAGGGCAGGACCCAGTGGCTACACCTTC. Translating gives CASRAGPSGYTF.